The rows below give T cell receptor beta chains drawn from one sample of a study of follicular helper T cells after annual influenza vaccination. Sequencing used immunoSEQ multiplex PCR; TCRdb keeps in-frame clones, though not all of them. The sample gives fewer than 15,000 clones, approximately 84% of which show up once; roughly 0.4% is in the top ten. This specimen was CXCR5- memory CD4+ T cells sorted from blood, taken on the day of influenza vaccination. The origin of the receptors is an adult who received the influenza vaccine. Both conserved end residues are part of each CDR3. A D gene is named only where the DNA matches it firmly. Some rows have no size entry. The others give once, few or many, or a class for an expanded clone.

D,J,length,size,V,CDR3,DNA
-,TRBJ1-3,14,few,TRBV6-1,CASSEGYLRHTIYF,TGTGCCAGCAGTGAAGGTTACCTGAGGCACACCATATATTTT
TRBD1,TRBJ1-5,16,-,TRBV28,CASSRDRGGDYQPQHF,TGTGCCAGCAGCCGAGACAGGGGAGGGGATTATCAGCCCCAGCATTTT
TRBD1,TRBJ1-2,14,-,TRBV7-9,CASSLRTGTYGYTF,TGTGCCAGCAGCTTAAGGACAGGAACCTATGGCTACACCTTC
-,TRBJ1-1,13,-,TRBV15,CATSDRLGTEAFF,TGTGCCACCAGCGACCGTCTGGGGACTGAAGCTTTCTTT
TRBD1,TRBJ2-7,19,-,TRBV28,CASSLYGRWGGQGDFEQYF,TGTGCCAGCAGTTTATACGGCCGTTGGGGAGGACAGGGGGATTTCGAGCAGTACTTC
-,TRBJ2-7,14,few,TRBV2,CASSELVADYEQYF,TGTGCCAGCAGTGAATTGGTAGCGGATTACGAGCAGTACTTC
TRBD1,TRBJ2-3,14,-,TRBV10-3,CAISPRGQSDTQYF,TGTGCCATCAGTCCCAGGGGGCAGTCAGATACGCAGTATTTT
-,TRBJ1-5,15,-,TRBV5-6,CASSSRSGGGQPQHF,TGTGCCAGCAGCTCCAGAAGTGGGGGGGGCCAGCCCCAGCATTTT
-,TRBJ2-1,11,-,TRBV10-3,CAISDGGRTLF,TGTGCCATCAGCGACGGGGGCCGGACTCTCTTC
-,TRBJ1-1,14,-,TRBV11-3,CASSLDQQNTEAFF,TGTGCCAGCAGCTTAGATCAGCAGAACACTGAAGCTTTCTTT
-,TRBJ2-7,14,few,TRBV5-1,CASSVGDSLSEQYF,TGCGCCAGCAGCGTCGGGGATAGTCTCTCCGAGCAGTACTTC
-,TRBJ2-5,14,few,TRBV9,CASNPGGRVETQYF,TGTGCCAGCAACCCTGGGGGGCGCGTGGAGACCCAGTACTTC
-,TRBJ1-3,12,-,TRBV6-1,CASTGVLNTIYF,TGTGCCAGCACCGGGGTTCTAAACACCATATATTTT
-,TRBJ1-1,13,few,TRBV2,CANKTGMNTEAFF,TGTGCCAACAAAACGGGCATGAACACTGAAGCTTTCTTT
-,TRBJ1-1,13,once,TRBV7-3,CASSFSTDTEAFF,TGTGCCAGCAGCTTCTCAACGGACACTGAAGCTTTCTTT
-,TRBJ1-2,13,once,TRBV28,CASKTQVNYGYTF,TGTGCCAGCAAAACACAGGTTAACTATGGCTACACCTTC
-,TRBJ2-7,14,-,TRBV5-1,CASSFSQGYYEQYF,TGCGCCAGCAGCTTTTCCCAGGGTTACTACGAGCAGTACTTC
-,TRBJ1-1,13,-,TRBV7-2,CASSLTGSPSAFF,TGTGCCAGCAGCTTAACAGGGAGCCCTTCGGCTTTCTTT
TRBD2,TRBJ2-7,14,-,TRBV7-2,CASSQAGGASEQYF,TGTGCCAGCAGCCAGGCGGGGGGGGCGTCCGAGCAGTACTTC
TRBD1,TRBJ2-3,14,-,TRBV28,CASSLSFRDRGGDF,TGTGCCAGCAGTTTATCCTTCCGGGACAGGGGAGGGGATTTT
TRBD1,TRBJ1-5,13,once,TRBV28,CASSITGGQPQHF,TGTGCCAGCAGTATAACAGGGGGTCAGCCCCAGCATTTT
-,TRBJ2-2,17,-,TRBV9,CASSAQDLRVGTGELFF,TGTGCCAGCAGCGCGCAAGACCTCAGGGTAGGAACCGGGGAGCTGTTTTTT
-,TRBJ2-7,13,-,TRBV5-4,CASSTTGDDEQYF,TGTGCCAGCAGCACGACGGGGGACGACGAGCAGTACTTC
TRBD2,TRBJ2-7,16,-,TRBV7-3,CASSQNPSGHFYEQYF,TGTGCCAGCAGCCAAAATCCTAGCGGACACTTCTACGAGCAGTACTTC
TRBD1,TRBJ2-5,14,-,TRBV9,CASSVRQGGETQYF,TGTGCCAGCAGCGTAAGACAGGGGGGAGAGACCCAGTACTTC
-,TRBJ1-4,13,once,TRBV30,CAWSVWGGEKLFF,TGTGCCTGGAGTGTGTGGGGGGGTGAAAAACTGTTTTTT
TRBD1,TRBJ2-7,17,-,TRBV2,CASSYRDSNSIFYEQYF,TGTGCCAGCAGCTACCGGGACAGCAATTCTATTTTCTACGAGCAGTACTTC
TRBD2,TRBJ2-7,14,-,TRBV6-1,CASIPGTSGYEQYF,TGTGCCAGCATTCCTGGGACTAGCGGGTACGAGCAGTACTTC
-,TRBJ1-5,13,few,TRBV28,CASSRVYGQPQHF,TGTGCCAGCAGTAGGGTTTACGGTCAGCCCCAGCATTTT
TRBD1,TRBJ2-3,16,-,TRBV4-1,CASSSRDRIPTDTQYF,TGCGCCAGCAGCTCCCGGGACAGAATTCCCACAGATACGCAGTATTTT
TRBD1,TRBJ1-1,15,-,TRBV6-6,CASSYPTGGNTEAFF,TGTGCCAGCAGTTACCCCACAGGGGGCAACACTGAAGCTTTCTTT
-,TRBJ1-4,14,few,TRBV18,CASSPGPTNEKLFF,TGTGCCAGCTCACCCGGGCCAACTAATGAAAAACTGTTTTTT
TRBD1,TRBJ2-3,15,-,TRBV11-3,CASSFSTTGQDTQYF,TGTGCCAGCAGCTTCTCCACGACAGGGCAGGATACGCAGTATTTT
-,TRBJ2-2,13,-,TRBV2,CASSVQASGELFF,TGTGCCAGCAGTGTACAGGCCTCCGGGGAGCTGTTTTTT
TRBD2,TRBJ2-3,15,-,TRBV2,CASKRLAGSTDTQYF,TGTGCCAGCAAAAGACTAGCGGGGAGCACAGATACGCAGTATTTT
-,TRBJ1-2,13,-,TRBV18,CASSQSTGEGYTF,TGTGCCAGCTCACAGAGTACAGGAGAAGGCTACACCTTC
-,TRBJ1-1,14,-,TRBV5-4,CASSSGPMNTEAFF,TGTGCCAGCAGCTCGGGACCCATGAACACTGAAGCTTTCTTT
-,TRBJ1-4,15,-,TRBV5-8,CASSSRGGTNEKLFF,TGTGCCAGCAGCTCTCGGGGTGGCACTAATGAAAAACTGTTTTTT
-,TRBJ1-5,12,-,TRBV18,CASSPPNQPQHF,TGTGCCAGCTCACCACCCAATCAGCCCCAGCATTTT
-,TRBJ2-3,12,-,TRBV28,CASGRVPDTQYF,TGTGCCAGCGGCAGGGTCCCAGATACGCAGTATTTT
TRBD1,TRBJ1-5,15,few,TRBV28,CASGSSGTGYQPQHF,TGTGCCAGCGGTAGTTCTGGGACAGGGTACCAGCCCCAGCATTTT
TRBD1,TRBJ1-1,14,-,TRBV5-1,CASSLQQGSTEAFF,TGCGCCAGCAGCTTACAACAGGGGAGCACTGAAGCTTTCTTT